This T cell receptor (beta chain) derives from a study of blood T cell repertoires in COVID-19. As for the study in general: The United States, Italy and Spain were the sources of the acute and convalescent COVID-19 samples.

CDR3 length: 16 amino acids. Germline V lookup: CDR1 SGHDT, CDR2 YYEEEE. The ends lost 4 bases at V and 1 base at J; junction bases unmatched: 8. TCRdb's copy holds only in-frame clones and misses some; the assay was immunoSEQ multiplex PCR. The sample shows approximately 380,000 clones, more than 75% of them seen only once. The chain is built from TRBV5-6 and TRBJ2-3; TRBD2 matches 8 bases. The receptor's source is a woman aged 18 to 35 who had recovered from COVID-19. The sample was PBMCs or T cells enriched from blood (not recorded which). The CDR3 DNA follows: TGTGCCAGCAGCGGACTAGCCGGATTCGGCACAGATACGCAGTATTTT. As protein: CASSGLAGFGTDTQYF.